The rows below give T cell receptor beta chains drawn from one sample of a study of blood T cell repertoires in COVID-19. Produced via immunoSEQ multiplex PCR; TCRdb's table is partial and in-frame only. The sample lists 68,000 or so clones; roughly 84% were seen once. Material: peripheral blood. These receptor sequences come from a man aged 65 to 85 with active or convalescent COVID-19. Both conserved end residues are part of each CDR3. D genes are given only for firm matches. Only some rows state a clone size, as once, few, many or a class for expanded clones.

J	size	V	D	CDR3	DNA
TRBJ2-3	few	TRBV29-1	TRBD1	CSSLGQGTDTQYF	TGCAGCTCTCTGGGACAGGGCACAGATACGCAGTATTTT
TRBJ1-5	NA	TRBV15	NA	CATSRDRAGSQPQHF	TGTGCCACCAGCAGAGATCGCGCAGGGTCCCAGCCCCAGCATTTT
TRBJ2-3	NA	TRBV5-1	NA	CASSLESRQGTDTQYF	TGCGCCAGCAGCTTGGAGTCCCGGCAGGGCACAGATACGCAGTATTTT
TRBJ2-2	NA	TRBV5-4	NA	CASSLELHTGELFF	TGTGCCAGCAGCTTAGAACTACACACCGGGGAGCTGTTTTTT
TRBJ2-5	NA	TRBV10-3	TRBD1	CAVGDRGRGETQYF	TGTGCCGTGGGGGACAGGGGGCGCGGGGAGACCCAGTACTTC
TRBJ2-5	NA	TRBV14	NA	CASRGGGRETQYF	TGTGCCAGCAGAGGAGGGGGCAGGGAGACCCAGTACTTC
TRBJ1-5	NA	TRBV27	TRBD1	CASSLRRGQGAVYQPQHF	TGTGCCAGCAGTTTACGGAGGGGCCAGGGGGCCGTTTATCAGCCCCAGCATTTT
TRBJ2-5	NA	TRBV5-6	TRBD2	CASSFSLLAGQETQYF	TGTGCCAGCAGCTTCTCCCTACTAGCGGGACAAGAGACCCAGTACTTC
TRBJ1-2	NA	TRBV5-1	TRBD1	CASSFGQGNNYGYTF	TGCGCCAGCAGCTTTGGACAGGGGAATAACTATGGCTACACCTTC
TRBJ1-2	NA	TRBV10-2	NA	CASSEGAQAYGYTF	TGCGCCAGCAGTGAGGGAGCACAGGCCTATGGCTACACCTTC
TRBJ2-7	once	TRBV6-5	TRBD2	CASNRGEGTYEQYF	TGTGCCAGCAATCGGGGGGAGGGTACCTACGAGCAGTACTTC
TRBJ1-1	NA	TRBV11-2	NA	CASSVTGLEAFF	TGTGCCAGCAGTGTGACAGGCCTTGAAGCTTTCTTT
TRBJ2-1	NA	TRBV5-1	TRBD2	CASSLDGSGGNNEQFF	TGCGCCAGCAGCTTGGATGGTAGCGGGGGTAACAATGAGCAGTTCTTC
TRBJ1-6	NA	TRBV3-1/TRBV3-2	NA	CASSQALRSFPLHF	TGTGCCAGCAGCCAGGCTCTGCGGTCCTTCCCCCTCCACTTT
TRBJ1-5	NA	TRBV30	NA	CAWSVGEVNQPQHF	TGTGCCTGGAGTGTAGGTGAGGTGAATCAGCCCCAGCATTTT
TRBJ2-7	few	TRBV14	NA	CASSEHLRSPREQYF	TGTGCCAGCAGCGAACACCTCCGGTCTCCCAGGGAGCAGTACTTC